What follows describes a single TCR beta chain. Its specificity is unknown. Study-wide results and caveats: The TCR gene usage of tumor memory CD4+ T cells clustered together with blood and lymph node memory CD4+ cells and with lymph node naive CD4+ cells. Tumor Treg TCRs overlapped most with tumor naive CD4+ cells.

The CDR3 sequence is 14 residues long. Germline lookup yields CDR1 WSHSY and CDR2 SAAADI. The V gene lost 7 bases and the J gene lost 1 base, with 10 bases spanning the gap. Full-length variable regions came from constant-region reverse primers plus semi-nested Nested Universal Primer A PCR. TCRdb re-called the 5' RACE reads through MiXCR, storing one row per CDR3 protein. The sample records tens of thousands of distinct CDR3 sequences, around 28% being singletons. This TCR was sampled from a female donor with breast cancer. The chain employs TRBV10-2 and TRBJ2-2; a weak D match, TRBD1 (6 bases). Source material: naive CD4+ T cells sorted from blood. Subset noted: naive CD4+ T cells, CD4+CD45RA+CD25-. Here the CDR3 reads CASNRQENTGELFF. CDR3 bases: TGCGCCAGCAATCGACAGGAGAACACCGGGGAGCTGTTTTTT.